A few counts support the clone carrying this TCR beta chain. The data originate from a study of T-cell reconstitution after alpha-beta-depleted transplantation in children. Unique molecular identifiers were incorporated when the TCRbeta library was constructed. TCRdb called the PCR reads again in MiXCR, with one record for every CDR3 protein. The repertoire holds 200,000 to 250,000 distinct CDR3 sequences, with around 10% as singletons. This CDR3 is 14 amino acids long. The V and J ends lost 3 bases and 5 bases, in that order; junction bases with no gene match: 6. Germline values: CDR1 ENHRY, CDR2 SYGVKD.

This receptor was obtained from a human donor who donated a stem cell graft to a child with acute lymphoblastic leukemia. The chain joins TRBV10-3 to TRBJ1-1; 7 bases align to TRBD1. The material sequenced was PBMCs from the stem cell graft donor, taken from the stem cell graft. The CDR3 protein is CAISEGGPGTEAFF. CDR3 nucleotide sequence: TGTGCCATCAGTGAAGGGGGCCCGGGGACTGAAGCTTTCTTT.